This TCR beta chain stems from a study of T cell repertoires in cytomegalovirus infection. General study points: The ex vivo response was dominated by HLA-C-restricted CMV-specific TCR beta clonotypes.

As to this clonotype: Its antigen is undetermined.

TCRdb reanalysed the reads using MiXCR and keeps one entry per CDR3 protein. Seen here are just under 550,000 distinct CDR3 sequences, about 30% observed once, and the top ten hold about 13%. Germline CDR1 is GTSNPN and CDR2 is SVGIG (reference sequence). Trimming took off 0 bases at V and 1 base at J, with 9 bases between the two ends. The CDR3 totals 15 residues. The J gene is TRBJ2-2, the V gene TRBV30; D possibly corresponds to TRBD2 (6 bases). The sample taken for sequencing was PBMCs. This clonotype originated in a human donor in good health (CMV status not recorded). Some clones in this sample may be carry-over from other donors' samples. For the CDR3, the DNA is TGTGCCTGGAGTGTACTGGGAGGGAACACCGGGGAGCTGTTTTTT. This codes for CAWSVLGGNTGELFF.